The entry that follows covers one T cell receptor (beta chain) sequence. The source of the sample is a study of synovial regulatory T cells in juvenile arthritis. Germline loops: CDR1 SEHNR, CDR2 FQNEAQ (reference sequence). This CDR3 has 13 residues. No DNA is listed. TCRdb's copy holds only in-frame clones and misses some; the assay was immunoSEQ multiplex PCR. This sample's table reports 8,000 to 10,000 clones. The material sequenced was Treg cells from blood. Subset indicated: remaining (HLA-DR-negative) circulating blood Treg cells. The V call is TRBV7-9, the J call TRBJ1-2; TCRdb gives TRBD1 as the D gene, but with no DNA this cannot be confirmed. This TCR came from a donor aged 2-30 years with juvenile idiopathic arthritis. CDR3 region: CASSSRAGVGYTF.